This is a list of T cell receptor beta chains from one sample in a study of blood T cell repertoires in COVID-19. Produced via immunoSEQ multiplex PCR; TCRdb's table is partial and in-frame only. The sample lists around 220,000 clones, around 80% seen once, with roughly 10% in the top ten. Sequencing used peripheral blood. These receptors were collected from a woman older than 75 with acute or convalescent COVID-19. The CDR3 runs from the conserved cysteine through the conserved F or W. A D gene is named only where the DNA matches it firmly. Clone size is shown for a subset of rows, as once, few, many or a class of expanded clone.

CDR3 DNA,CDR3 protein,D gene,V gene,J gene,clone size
TGTGCCAGCAGCGACACCGGGACTGTCTCCTACGAGCAGTACTTC,CASSDTGTVSYEQYF,.,TRBV7-3,TRBJ2-7,.
TGTGCCAGCTCACCACCCGGCAGGGTCGAGCAGTACTTC,CASSPPGRVEQYF,.,TRBV18,TRBJ2-7,.
TGTGCCAGTGGTTATGGGAGAGGCACCGGGGAGCTGTTTTTT,CASGYGRGTGELFF,.,TRBV19,TRBJ2-2,.
TGTGCCAGCAGCGTAGAGGGACAGGGGTACGAGCAGTACTTC,CASSVEGQGYEQYF,TRBD1,TRBV9,TRBJ2-7,.
TGTGCCAGCAGTTCCTTATACACTGAAGCTTTCTTT,CASSSLYTEAFF,.,TRBV27,TRBJ1-1,.
TGTGCCAGCAGCCAAGGTGCAGCGGGAGGCGGTACGCAGTATTTT,CASSQGAAGGGTQYF,TRBD2,TRBV3-1/TRBV3-2,TRBJ2-3,.
TGTGCCAGCAGCCCGTTGGTCGGGACAGAGTATCCTAATGAAAAACTGTTTTTT,CASSPLVGTEYPNEKLFF,TRBD1,TRBV3-1/TRBV3-2,TRBJ1-4,.
TGTGCCTGGAGTCTTGGAGGTGACACTGAAGCTTTCTTT,CAWSLGGDTEAFF,.,TRBV30,TRBJ1-1,.
TGTGCCAGCAGCGTAGCAACAGCTCACACCGGGGAGCTGTTTTTT,CASSVATAHTGELFF,.,TRBV9,TRBJ2-2,few
TGTGCCAGCAGCTCGGCCGGACTAGCGGGTTTCTTC,CASSSAGLAGFF,TRBD2,TRBV7-8,TRBJ2-1,.
TGTGCCAGCAGCGGAACTAGCAAAGGCTCCTACAATGAGCAGTTCTTC,CASSGTSKGSYNEQFF,.,TRBV5-4,TRBJ2-1,.
TGTGCCAGTAGTATACAGCAGGCCCCATTAGGAGAGACCCAGTACTTC,CASSIQQAPLGETQYF,.,TRBV19,TRBJ2-5,.
TGCAGCGTTCGTGGAGGAGAAGCTTTCTTT,CSVRGGEAFF,.,TRBV29-1,TRBJ1-1,.
TGTGCCAGTAGTATAGTCACCAGGGGGGTACCCCAGCATTTT,CASSIVTRGVPQHF,TRBD1,TRBV19,TRBJ1-5,.
TGTGCCAGCAGTTCCGACAGGGTCGATGGCTACACCTTC,CASSSDRVDGYTF,TRBD1,TRBV12-3/TRBV12-4,TRBJ1-2,.
TGTGCCTGGAGTGTAACGGCAACGGAACTAGGCTACACCTTC,CAWSVTATELGYTF,.,TRBV30,TRBJ1-2,.
TGTGCCAGCAGCCAAGGCGTTTCTAACTATGGCTACACCTTC,CASSQGVSNYGYTF,.,TRBV3-1/TRBV3-2,TRBJ1-2,.
TGTGCCAGCAGCCGCGGTTACACCGACACCGGGGAGCTGTTTTTT,CASSRGYTDTGELFF,.,TRBV6-4,TRBJ2-2,.
TGTGCCCATGATCTGGGGAGTCTCTATGGCTACACCTTC,CAHDLGSLYGYTF,.,TRBV2,TRBJ1-2,.
TGTGCCAGCTCACTCACTAGCGGGGGATCCTCTGGGGCCAACGTCCTGACTTTC,CASSLTSGGSSGANVLTF,TRBD2,TRBV18,TRBJ2-6,.
TGTGCCTGGTCCCGGGACAGGCCCCATGGCTACACCTTC,CAWSRDRPHGYTF,TRBD1,TRBV30,TRBJ1-2,.
TGCGCCAGTAGAACTCGACTAGCGGGGTACAATGAGCAGTTCTTC,CASRTRLAGYNEQFF,TRBD2,TRBV10-2,TRBJ2-1,.
TGTGCCATCAGAGACCGGGACAGGGTAGTTAATGAGCAGTTCTTC,CAIRDRDRVVNEQFF,TRBD1,TRBV10-3,TRBJ2-1,.
TGCGCCAGCAGCTTGGACACAGGGCAAGAGACCCAGTACTTC,CASSLDTGQETQYF,.,TRBV5-1,TRBJ2-5,few
TGTGCCAGCAGGCCTTACAGGGGTGGGCAGCCCCAGCATTTT,CASRPYRGGQPQHF,TRBD1,TRBV6-5,TRBJ1-5,.
TGTGCCAGTAGTACCCGCAGGAACACCGGGGAGCTGTTTTTT,CASSTRRNTGELFF,.,TRBV19,TRBJ2-2,.
TGTGCCATCAAGGGGGCAGGGGAGGATGGCTACACCTTC,CAIKGAGEDGYTF,TRBD1,TRBV10-3,TRBJ1-2,.
TGCGCCAGCAGCGATCCCGGGACAGGGGTCACAGATACGCAGTATTTT,CASSDPGTGVTDTQYF,TRBD1,TRBV5-1,TRBJ2-3,.
TGTGCCAGCAGCCAAGAAGCCCGGTGGACAGGTGTGTACTATGGCTACACCTTC,CASSQEARWTGVYYGYTF,TRBD1,TRBV3-1/TRBV3-2,TRBJ1-2,.
TGTGCCACCAGTGATGCCGGACAGGGGGCCTTAGGCAATCAGCCCCAGCATTTT,CATSDAGQGALGNQPQHF,TRBD1,TRBV24-1,TRBJ1-5,.
TGTGCCAGCAGTTTCCCGGGACAGTACGGCTACACCTTC,CASSFPGQYGYTF,TRBD1,TRBV28,TRBJ1-2,.
TGTGCCAGCAGCCCTGGGCCCGACCGTGAAGCTTTCTTT,CASSPGPDREAFF,.,TRBV11-3,TRBJ1-1,.
TGTGCCAGCCGGAGAGGGGGCGGAGAGGGGGCCAACGTCCTGACTTTC,CASRRGGGEGANVLTF,TRBD1,TRBV6-6,TRBJ2-6,.
TGTGCCAGCAGCTCTACTAGCGACGCCCAGTACTTC,CASSSTSDAQYF,TRBD2,TRBV6-6,TRBJ2-5,.
TGTGCCACCAACAGGGACGGGAATAATGAAAAACTGTTTTTT,CATNRDGNNEKLFF,.,TRBV15,TRBJ1-4,.
TGTGCCAGCAGTTACTTGGCAGGGGGCTACACCTTC,CASSYLAGGYTF,.,TRBV6-2/TRBV6-3,TRBJ1-2,.
TGTGCCGGGGGAGGGAGAATCTCCTACAATGAGCAGTTCTTC,CAGGGRISYNEQFF,TRBD2,TRBV2,TRBJ2-1,.
TGTGCCAGTACCGGGACAGATTTGCGCTCTGGGGCCAACGTCCTGACTTTC,CASTGTDLRSGANVLTF,TRBD1,TRBV19,TRBJ2-6,.
TGTGCCAGCAGTCCTGGACTAGCGGCCGCAGGTACGCAGTATTTT,CASSPGLAAAGTQYF,TRBD2,TRBV6-5,TRBJ2-3,.
TGTGCCAGCAGCCCCAGGGACAGCCAAAGGATAAAGACCCAGTACTTC,CASSPRDSQRIKTQYF,TRBD1,TRBV5-6,TRBJ2-5,.
TGTGCCAGCAGCCAAACAAATCCTTCTCCCCATGGCTACACCTTC,CASSQTNPSPHGYTF,.,TRBV7-9,TRBJ1-2,.
TGTGCCAGCAGCTTAGGGACAGCTAGCACAGATACGCAGTATTTT,CASSLGTASTDTQYF,.,TRBV11-3,TRBJ2-3,.
TGTGCCAGCAGCTTGGTGGCGGGGTCAGAGACCCAGTACTTC,CASSLVAGSETQYF,.,TRBV5-4,TRBJ2-5,.
TGTGCCAGCAGCTTGGACAGGGTTCACGGCTACACCTTC,CASSLDRVHGYTF,.,TRBV5-6,TRBJ1-2,.
TGTGCCATCAGCCCCTCGGGAGTTTTCCATGAGCAGTTCTTC,CAISPSGVFHEQFF,.,TRBV10-3,TRBJ2-1,.
TGCAGCGTTGGGACCCGGACAGGGGGCGCATCTGAAGCTTTCTTT,CSVGTRTGGASEAFF,TRBD1,TRBV29-1,TRBJ1-1,.
TGTGCCAGCAGCCATCCGGCCGGCGGCTCCTTCAATTCACCCCTCCACTTT,CASSHPAGGSFNSPLHF,.,TRBV11-2,TRBJ1-6,few